These 10 T cell receptor beta chains came from one sample sequenced in a study of CD8 T cells in ankylosing spondylitis. Findings of the study overall: Blood from ankylosing spondylitis patients appeared to carry a characteristic roughly 8-variant TCR beta motif.

TCRdb reprocessed the 5' RACE reads with MiXCR, giving one entry per CDR3 protein. Here the sample spans around 220,000 distinct CDR3 sequences, about a sixth being singletons. For these TCRs, the target antigens are not known. The source material was blood, either unsorted or a sorted T cell fraction (not recorded which). These TCRs come from a male donor with ankylosing spondylitis.

The V gene is TRBV5-6, the J gene TRBJ1-1; 7 nucleotides match TRBD1. This CDR3 has 14 residues. The J segment lost 5 bases and the V segment lost 4 bases, leaving 8 bases of the junction unmatched. CDR1 and CDR2 (germline): SGHDT, YYEEEE. The CDR3 protein is CASSTTGPGTEAFF. As DNA, the CDR3 is TGTGCCAGCAGCACGACAGGGCCGGGAACTGAAGCTTTCTTT.

Many counts were recorded for this clonotype. The V and J genes are TRBV29-1 and TRBJ1-2; 7 positions agree with TRBD1. The J segment lost 4 bases and the V segment lost 3 bases, leaving 29 bases of the junction unmatched. The CDR3 contains 21 residues. Germline V CDR1 and CDR2: SQVTM, ANQGSEA. CDR3 bases: TGCAGCGTTGACCCCGCGGGGTCCCTAGACAGGGACTTAATCCCTTCCTATGGCTACACCTTC. Encoded protein: CSVDPAGSLDRDLIPSYGYTF.

The V call is TRBV27, the J call TRBJ1-2; 7 nucleotides match TRBD1. The junction had 5 bases not matched to a gene; V was cut back by 8 bases and J by 2 bases. Germline CDR1 MNHEY, CDR2 SMNVEV (reference sequence). The CDR3 spans 13 residues. In DNA form, the CDR3 reads TGTGCCAGCCGGGACAGCGGCAACTATGGCTACACCTTC. The encoded protein is CASRDSGNYGYTF.

This clonotype appeared a single time. The chain is built from TRBV5-1 and TRBJ2-1, with no clear D. The V end lost 2 bases, the J end lost 0 bases, and 9 bases lay between the germline ends. The CDR3 is 15 amino acids. Germline V gene lookup returns CDR1 SGHRS and CDR2 YFSETQ. The CDR3 sequence: CASSFSVSSYNEQFF. The DNA for the CDR3 is TGCGCCAGCAGCTTCAGCGTGAGCTCCTACAATGAGCAGTTCTTC.

With respect to this clonotype: A junction boundary mismatches the germline segment, possibly from a read error. The chain uses TRBV3-1 and TRBJ1-5; possibly TRBD1 for D (5 bases). Germline CDR1 reads LGHDT; CDR2 reads YNNKEL (reference sequence). The CDR3 totals 19 residues. The CDR3 nucleotides are TGTGCCACCAGCCAACCTCCGGAACAGAAAGGGGCGGTGAATCAGCCCCAGCATTTT. This translates into CATSQPPEQKGAVNQPQHF.

This clonotype showed up just a few times. The chain is built from TRBV10-3 and TRBJ2-3; D might be TRBD2 (6 bases). Germline-derived CDR1 and CDR2 are ENHRY and SYGVKD. The CDR3 sequence is 18 residues long. V lost 1 base to trimming and J lost 2 bases, with 19 bases between them. CDR3 bases: TGTGCCATCAGTGAGTACGAGACCGGGACTTTAAACACAGATACGCAGTATTTT. Its protein is CAISEYETGTLNTDTQYF.

CDR3 in DNA: TGTGCCAGCAGTTTGGACATCAGGGGAGTCGGCGGGGAGCTGTTTTTT. Amino acid sequence: CASSLDIRGVGGELFF. The chain combines TRBV28 with TRBJ2-2, with D possibly matching TRBD1 (6 bases). Germline V gene sequence: CDR1 MDHEN, CDR2 SYDVKM. The CDR3 has 16 residues. Deletions cut 3 bases from V and 7 bases from J, with 18 bases between.

This clonotype came up many times. This chain connects TRBV9 to TRBJ2-1; D unclear. The CDR3 spans 13 residues. Germline V gene data show CDR1 as SGDLS and CDR2 as YYNGEE. V was clipped by 0 bases and J by 8 bases, with 9 bases between them. CDR3 sequence (DNA): TGTGCCAGCAGCGTAGTTGTGGGTGATGAGCAGTTCTTC. Its protein product is CASSVVVGDEQFF.

This clonotype was seen a few times. V usage is TRBV10-2 and J usage is TRBJ1-2, with 7 bases that match TRBD1. Germline V CDR1 and CDR2: WSHSY, SAAADI. The junction had 11 bases not matched to a gene; V was cut back by 1 base and J by 6 bases. The CDR3 runs 16 residues. CDR3 nucleotide sequence: TGCGCCAGCAGTGAGTGGGTGGAGGGGGCGCCCGATGGCTACACCTTC. Translation gives CASSEWVEGAPDGYTF.

This chain connects TRBV5-5 to TRBJ2-1; D uncertain. The CDR3 contains 14 residues. The germline gives CDR1 SGHKS, CDR2 YYEKEE (reference sequence). Trimming removed 3 bases at V and 3 bases at J, with 10 bases between. The CDR3 nucleotides read TGTGCCAGCAGCTCGAGGAATGGCTACAATGAGCAGTTCTTC. Translation: CASSSRNGYNEQFF.